The 9 T cell receptor beta chains below all came from one sample that was sequenced in a study of blood T cell repertoires in COVID-19. Repertoires were generated with immunoSEQ multiplex PCR, while TCRdb's copy carries only in-frame clones and drops some. In the table there are fewer than 85,000 clones, under 80% of which are singletons. The sequencing input was peripheral blood. These receptors came from a woman older than 75 with active or convalescent COVID-19.

The genes are TRBV19 and TRBJ1-5; a possible D gene is TRBD1 (5 bases). This CDR3 region has 13 residues. Trimming pared 8 bases from V and 5 bases from J, leaving 13 bases between. In germline, CDR1 is LNHDA, CDR2 SQIVND (reference sequence). CDR3 protein: CASSGVWYQPQHF. The DNA for the CDR3 is TGTGCCAGTTCGGGGGTTTGGTATCAGCCCCAGCATTTT.

CDR3 nucleotides: TGTGCCAGCAGTGAGGGCAGGGGGGTGACAGATACGCAGTATTTT. Residues: CASSEGRGVTDTQYF. The rearrangement uses TRBV2 and TRBJ2-3; the D gene is possibly TRBD1 (7 bases). Trimming left V 3 bases short and J 3 bases short, with 13 bases between. The germline gives CDR1 SNHLY, CDR2 FYNNEI. This CDR3 has 15 residues.

Remarks on this clone: This is likely a read error, given that the CDR3 carries no conserved phenylalanine or tryptophan at its end. Because the CDR3's place on the DNA is in doubt, the DNA is left out and the CDR3 is given as listed by TCRdb. The genes are TRBV13 and TRBJ1-1; the table's D call of TRBD1 was not tested on the DNA. Including both end residues, the CDR3 is 12 amino acids long. Germline V gives CDR1 PRHDT, CDR2 FYEKMQ (reference sequence). CDR3 in amino acids: CASSSRDTGPLV.

The chain has TRBV28 and TRBJ2-7; a possible D gene is TRBD1 (6 bases). Trimming removed 5 bases at V and 0 bases at J, with 17 bases between. CDR3 size: 16 residues. Germline V gene lookup returns CDR1 MDHEN and CDR2 SYDVKM. The CDR3 coding sequence is TGTGCCAGCAGTACAGGGTCCAGGGACCACTCCTACGAGCAGTACTTC. Its protein is CASSTGSRDHSYEQYF.

The V call is TRBV28, the J call TRBJ1-2, with TRBD1 matching over 8 bases. CDR1 MDHEN and CDR2 SYDVKM come from the germline V gene. This CDR3 contains 14 residues. The trim removed 6 bases at V and 1 base at J, leaving 4 bases unmatched. Here the CDR3 reads CASSRTGSNYGYTF. The CDR3 nucleotides are TGTGCCAGCAGCCGGACAGGGAGTAACTATGGCTACACCTTC.

V and J are TRBV3-1 (or the pseudogene TRBV3-2) and TRBJ1-1, with D possibly TRBD1 on 5 matching bases. In germline, CDR1 is LGHDT, CDR2 YNNKEL (reference sequence). The germline V and J ends were trimmed by 2 bases and 7 bases, with 5 bases remaining between them. The CDR3 has 11 amino acids. The CDR3 loop is CASSQQGEAFF. DNA for the CDR3: TGTGCCAGCAGCCAACAGGGTGAAGCTTTCTTT.

The sample holds a few counts of this clone. V usage is TRBV7-8 and J usage is TRBJ1-5; D gene unclear. The CDR3 has 13 amino acids. Germline lookup yields CDR1 SGHVS and CDR2 FQNEAQ. V dropped 3 bases and J dropped 6 bases, with 9 bases sitting between them. The CDR3 DNA follows: TGTGCCAGCAGCTTGCGGGGTCCTCAGCCCCAGCATTTT. This encodes CASSLRGPQPQHF. Variable domain in full (rest from reference TRBV7-8 and TRBJ1-5): GAGVSQSPRYKVAKRGQDVALRCDPISGHVSLFWYQQALGQGPEFLTYFQNEAQLDKSGLPSDRFFAERPEGSVSTLKIQRTQQEDSAVYLCASSLRGPQPQHFGDGTRLSIL.

The chain uses TRBV5-1 and TRBJ1-1; a possible D gene is TRBD1 (6 bases). Germline values: CDR1 SGHRS, CDR2 YFSETQ. There are 14 residues in the CDR3. The V and J ends lost 3 bases and 5 bases respectively, with 14 bases between them. CDR3 protein: CASSSRGAGTEAFF. DNA of the CDR3: TGCGCCAGCAGCTCGCGGGGGGCCGGGACTGAAGCTTTCTTT.

The chain recombines TRBV25-1 with TRBJ2-7, with D perhaps matching TRBD1 (5 bases). V gave up 3 bases and J gave up 4 bases, with 19 bases separating them. The CDR3 covers 16 residues. Per the germline V gene, CDR1 is MGHDK and CDR2 is SYGVNS. For the CDR3, the DNA is TGTGCCAGCAGTGAGAGGCAGGGCGCCCCATCTTACGAGCAGTACTTC. It encodes CASSERQGAPSYEQYF.